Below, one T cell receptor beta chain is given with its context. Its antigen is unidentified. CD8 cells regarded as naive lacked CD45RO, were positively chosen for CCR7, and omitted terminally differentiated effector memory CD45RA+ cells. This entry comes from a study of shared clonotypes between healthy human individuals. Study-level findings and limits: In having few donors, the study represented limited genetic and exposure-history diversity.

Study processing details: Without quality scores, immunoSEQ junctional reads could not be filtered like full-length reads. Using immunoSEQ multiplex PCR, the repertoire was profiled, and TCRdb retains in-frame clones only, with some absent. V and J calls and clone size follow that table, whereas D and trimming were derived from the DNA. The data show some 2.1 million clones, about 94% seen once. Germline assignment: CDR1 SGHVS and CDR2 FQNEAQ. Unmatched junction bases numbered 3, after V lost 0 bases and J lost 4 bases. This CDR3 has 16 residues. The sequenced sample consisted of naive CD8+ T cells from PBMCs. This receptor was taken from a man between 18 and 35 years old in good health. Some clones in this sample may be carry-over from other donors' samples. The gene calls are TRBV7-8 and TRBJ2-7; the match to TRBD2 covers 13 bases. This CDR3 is CASSLAWTSGRYEQYF. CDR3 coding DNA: TGTGCCAGCAGCTTAGCGTGGACTAGCGGGAGATACGAGCAGTACTTC.